Reported below is one T cell receptor beta chain. This specimen comes from a study of shared T cell receptors in the human thymus. Repertoires were generated with immunoSEQ multiplex PCR, while TCRdb's copy carries only in-frame clones and drops some. The sample lists hundreds of thousands of clones, roughly 86% occurring once. This CDR3 has 15 amino acids. Trimming removed 8 bases from V and 2 bases from J; junction bases left unmatched: 10. Germline V gene lookup returns CDR1 MDHEN and CDR2 SYDVKM. The sample also formed part of further work on human thymus T cells. That report notes: Corrective cardiac operations yielded the resected thymus tissue. Thymic and blood repertoires seemed to favor certain V and J genes. Related reports documented highly overlapping thymic repertoires among unrelated individuals.

This clonotype originated in a boy younger than two with a congenital heart defect. The chain has TRBV28 and TRBJ2-7; TRBD2 agrees at 9 bases. The sample comprised thymocytes. DNA for the CDR3: TGTGCCAGCGGCCTTGGCGGGGGGGAGACCTACGAGCAGTACTTC. Amino acids: CASGLGGGETYEQYF.